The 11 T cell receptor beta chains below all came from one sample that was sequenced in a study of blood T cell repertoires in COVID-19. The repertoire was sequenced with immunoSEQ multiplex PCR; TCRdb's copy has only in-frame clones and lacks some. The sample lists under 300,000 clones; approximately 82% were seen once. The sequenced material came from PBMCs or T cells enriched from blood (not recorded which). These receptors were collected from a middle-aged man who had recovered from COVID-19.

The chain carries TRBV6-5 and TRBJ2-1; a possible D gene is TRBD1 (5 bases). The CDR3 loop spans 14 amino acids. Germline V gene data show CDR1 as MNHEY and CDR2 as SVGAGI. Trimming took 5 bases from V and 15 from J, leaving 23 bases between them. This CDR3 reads CASSPETDTKARFF. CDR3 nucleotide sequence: TGTGCCAGCAGTCCCGAGACGGACACCAAGGCAAGGTTCTTC.

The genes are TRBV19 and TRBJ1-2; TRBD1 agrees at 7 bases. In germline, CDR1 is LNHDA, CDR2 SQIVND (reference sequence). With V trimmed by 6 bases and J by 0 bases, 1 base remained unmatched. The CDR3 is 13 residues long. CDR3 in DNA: TGTGCCAGTAGAGGACAGGCTAACTATGGCTACACCTTC. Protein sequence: CASRGQANYGYTF. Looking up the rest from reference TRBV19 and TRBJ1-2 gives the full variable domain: DGGITQSPKYLFRKEGQNVTLSCEQNLNHDAMYWYRQDPGQGLRLIYYSQIVNDFQKGDIAEGYSVSREKKESFPLTVTSAQKNPTAFYLCASRGQANYGYTFGSGTRLTVV.

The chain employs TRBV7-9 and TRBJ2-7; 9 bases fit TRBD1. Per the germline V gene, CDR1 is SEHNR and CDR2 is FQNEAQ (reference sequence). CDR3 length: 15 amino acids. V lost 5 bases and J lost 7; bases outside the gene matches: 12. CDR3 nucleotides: TGTGCCAGCAGCCCCGGGACAGGGATTTCGGGGGAGCAGTACTTC. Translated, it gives CASSPGTGISGEQYF.

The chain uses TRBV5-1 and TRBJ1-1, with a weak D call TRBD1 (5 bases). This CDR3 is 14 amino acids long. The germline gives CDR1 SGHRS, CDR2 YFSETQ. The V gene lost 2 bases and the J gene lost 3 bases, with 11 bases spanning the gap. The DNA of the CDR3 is TGCGCCAGCAGCTTCGTGGGGCGCGACACTGAAGCTTTCTTT. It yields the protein CASSFVGRDTEAFF.

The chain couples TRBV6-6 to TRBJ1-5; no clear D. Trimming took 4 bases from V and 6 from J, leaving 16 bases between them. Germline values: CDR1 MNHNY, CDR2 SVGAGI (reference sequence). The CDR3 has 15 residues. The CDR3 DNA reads TGTGCCAGCAGTTTCCGGGGAGGGTCAAGTCAGCCCCAGCATTTT. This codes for CASSFRGGSSQPQHF.

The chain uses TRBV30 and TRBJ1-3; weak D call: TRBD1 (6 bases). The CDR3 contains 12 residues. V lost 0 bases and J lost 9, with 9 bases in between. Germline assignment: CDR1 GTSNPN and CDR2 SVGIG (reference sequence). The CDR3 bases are TGTGCCTGGAGTGTTGGGGGGGCCACCATATATTTT. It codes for CAWSVGGATIYF.

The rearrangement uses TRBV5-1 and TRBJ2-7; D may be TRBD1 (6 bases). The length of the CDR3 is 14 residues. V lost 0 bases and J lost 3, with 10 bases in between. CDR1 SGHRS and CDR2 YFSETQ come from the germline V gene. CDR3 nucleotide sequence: TGCGCCAGCAGCTTGGGACAGGCGTACTACGAGCAGTACTTC. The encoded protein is CASSLGQAYYEQYF.

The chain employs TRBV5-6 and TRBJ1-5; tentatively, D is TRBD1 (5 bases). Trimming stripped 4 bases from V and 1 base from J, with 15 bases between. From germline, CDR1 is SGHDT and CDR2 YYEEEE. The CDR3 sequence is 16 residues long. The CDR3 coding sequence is TGTGCCAGCAGCCTCTTTGGCCAGGGCAGCAATCAGCCCCAGCATTTT. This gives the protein CASSLFGQGSNQPQHF.

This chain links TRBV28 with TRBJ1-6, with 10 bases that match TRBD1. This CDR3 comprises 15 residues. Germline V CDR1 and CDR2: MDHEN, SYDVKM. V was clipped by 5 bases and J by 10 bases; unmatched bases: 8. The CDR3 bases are TGTGCCAGCAGTGCACGACAGGGGGCGAGATCACCCCTCCACTTT. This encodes CASSARQGARSPLHF.

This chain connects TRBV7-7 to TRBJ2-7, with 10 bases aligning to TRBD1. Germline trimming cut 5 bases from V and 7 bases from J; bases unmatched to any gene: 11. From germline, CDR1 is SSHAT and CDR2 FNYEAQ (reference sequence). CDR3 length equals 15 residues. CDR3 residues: CASSRGGTGVTEQYF. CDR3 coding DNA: TGTGCCAGCAGCCGAGGGGGGACAGGGGTTACTGAGCAGTACTTC.

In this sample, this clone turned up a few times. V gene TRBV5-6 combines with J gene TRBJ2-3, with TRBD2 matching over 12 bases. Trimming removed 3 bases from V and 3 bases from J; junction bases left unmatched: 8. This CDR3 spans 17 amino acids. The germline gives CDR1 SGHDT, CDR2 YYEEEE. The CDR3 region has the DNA TGTGCCAGCAGCTCCCCACTAGCGGGAGGAAAGACAGATACGCAGTATTTT. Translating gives CASSSPLAGGKTDTQYF. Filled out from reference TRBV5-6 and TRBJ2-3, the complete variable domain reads DAGVTQSPTHLIKTRGQQVTLRCSPKSGHDTVSWYQQALGQGPQFIFQYYEEEERQRGNFPDRFSGHQFPNYSSELNVNALLLGDSALYLCASSSPLAGGKTDTQYFGPGTRLTVL.